The rows below give T cell receptor beta chains drawn from one sample of a study of human T cells and chemical hapten exposure. MiXCR, applied by TCRdb to the reads, yields one record per CDR3 protein. The sample shows 95,000 to 150,000 distinct CDR3 sequences, 8.5% to 9% of them seen only once. The specimen was whole blood. The origin of the receptors is a human donor in good health. Some clones in this sample may be carry-over from other donors' samples. CDR3s include the opening cysteine and the closing phenylalanine or tryptophan.

TRBJ1-2 TRBV20-1 CSVLDRDNYGYTF
TRBJ2-7 TRBV4-1 CASSQVPSGTLYEQYF
TRBJ2-5 TRBV5-1 CASSLEGSKQETQYF
TRBJ2-3 TRBV7-3 CASSLTAGGVADTQYF
TRBJ2-1 TRBV3-1 CASSQEWAGLSPNEQFF
TRBJ2-7 TRBV9 CASSEGAEQYF
TRBJ2-7 TRBV11-2 CASSLSGIYEQYF
TRBJ2-2 TRBV20-1 CSARQSNTGELFF
TRBJ1-1 TRBV5-1 CASSRQDQNTEAFF
TRBJ2-3 TRBV20-1 CSARILAGVGTTDTQYF
TRBJ2-5 TRBV19 CASSGTGRSGQETQYF
TRBJ2-5 TRBV27 CASSDRGTSRETQYF
TRBJ1-4 TRBV7-9 CASSARGFEKLFF
TRBJ1-3 TRBV28 CASSLWGGASGNTIYF
TRBJ2-1 TRBV6-6 CASSYPTSGSRDEQFF
TRBJ2-5 TRBV3-1 CASSQWARGSQETQYF